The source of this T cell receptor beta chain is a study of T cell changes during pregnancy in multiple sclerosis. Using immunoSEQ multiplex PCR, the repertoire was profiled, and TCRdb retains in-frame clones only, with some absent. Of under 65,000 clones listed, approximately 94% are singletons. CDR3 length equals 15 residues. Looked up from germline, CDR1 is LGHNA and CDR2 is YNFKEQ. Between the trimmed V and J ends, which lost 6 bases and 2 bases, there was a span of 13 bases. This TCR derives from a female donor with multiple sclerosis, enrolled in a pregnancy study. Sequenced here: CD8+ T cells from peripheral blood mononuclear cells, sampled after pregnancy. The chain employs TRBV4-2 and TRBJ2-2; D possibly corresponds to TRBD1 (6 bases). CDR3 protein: CASRKGGTNTGELFF. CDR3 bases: TGTGCCAGCAGAAAAGGGGGAACTAACACCGGGGAGCTGTTTTTT.